The clone carrying this T cell receptor (beta chain) has just one count. As yet, its antigen is unknown. These data originate in a study of shared clonotypes between healthy human individuals. Findings and limits, study-wide: Around 5.3% of naive CD4 clonotypes were shared across a handful of donors. Naive subsets generally had larger estimated richness than memory subsets.

CD45RO-negative CD8 cells positively selected for CCR7 made up the naive population, which excluded terminally differentiated effector memory CD45RA+ cells. Deep was the level at which the assay was run. Profiling relied on immunoSEQ multiplex PCR, and the TCRdb table lists in-frame clones only, not all of them. This sample yields approximately 600,000 clones, of which roughly 96% are seen a single time; over 0.09% belongs to the top ten. Germline CDR1 is GTSNPN and CDR2 is SVGIG (reference sequence). The CDR3 length is 14 residues. V was shortened by 5 bases and J by 4 bases, with 16 bases between the two germline ends.

The specimen sequenced was naive CD8+ T cells sorted from blood. This sequence originates from a woman in her 30s in good health. This chain links TRBV30 with TRBJ2-3; either TRBD1 or TRBD2 may fit D (7 bases each). The CDR3 loop is CAWDRDSGADTQYF. In DNA, the CDR3 is TGTGCCTGGGACCGGGACAGCGGGGCAGATACGCAGTATTTT.